The 10 T cell receptor beta chains given below trace back to one sample, sequenced in a study of neurological immune-mediated disorders. TCRdb reprocessed the 5' RACE reads with MiXCR, giving one entry per CDR3 protein. Of tens of thousands of distinct CDR3 sequences detected, approximately 11% appear once; the ten largest clones hold around 11%. Sequenced sample: PBMCs. These receptors were collected from a woman aged 60 to 75 with HTLV-1-associated myelopathy (HAM/TSP).

V and J are TRBV10-3 and TRBJ2-2; 9 nucleotides align to TRBD2. The CDR3 runs to 14 residues. Losses at the gene ends were 6 bases for V and 6 bases for J; bases not matched to a gene: 5. The germline gives CDR1 ENHRY, CDR2 SYGVKD. CDR3 nucleotides: TGTGCCATCAGGGCGGGAGGGTGGCCCGGGGAGCTGTTTTTT. Its translation: CAIRAGGWPGELFF.

This clonotype was observed many times. The V gene is TRBV7-9, the J gene TRBJ2-3; no reliable D call. Looked up from germline, CDR1 is SEHNR and CDR2 is FQNEAQ (reference sequence). V was shortened by 5 bases and J by 4 bases, with 10 bases between the two germline ends. CDR3 length: 13 residues. The CDR3 nucleotides are TGTGCCAGCAGCCCCCAGGCCCCAGATACGCAGTATTTT. This translates into CASSPQAPDTQYF.

This clonotype has at least ten counts. The chain employs TRBV20-1 and TRBJ2-3; 11 positions match TRBD2. Germline-derived CDR1 and CDR2 are DFQATT and SNEGSKA (reference sequence). The CDR3 totals 19 residues. Losses at the gene ends were 3 bases for V and 0 bases for J; bases not matched to a gene: 14. The CDR3, as DNA: TGCAGTGCTAGTGGGTTTGGGACTAGCGGAAGTATAAGCACAGATACGCAGTATTTT. Its protein product is CSASGFGTSGSISTDTQYF.

V and J are TRBV20-1 and TRBJ2-7; 7 bases agree with TRBD1. Germline CDR1 reads DFQATT; CDR2 reads SNEGSKA (reference sequence). V gave up 6 bases and J gave up 3 bases; unmatched junction bases: 5. CDR3 length: 12 residues. The CDR3 protein is CSANRDSYEQYF. The CDR3 region has the DNA TGCAGTGCAAACCGGGACAGCTACGAGCAGTACTTC.

The sample holds many counts of this clonotype. The chain is built from TRBV7-2 and TRBJ2-4, with 7 bases lining up with TRBD1. This CDR3 is 16 amino acids long. The V gene end was trimmed by 4 bases and the J gene end by 3 bases; junction bases not matched to a gene: 9. The germline gives CDR1 SGHTA, CDR2 FQGNSA. For the CDR3, the DNA is TGTGCCAGCAGCTGGGGACAGTATTTAGGCAAAAACATTCAGTACTTC. Amino acids: CASSWGQYLGKNIQYF.

This clonotype was recorded many times. This rearrangement joins TRBV6-5 to TRBJ1-1, with D hard to call. Germline V gives CDR1 MNHEY, CDR2 SVGAGI. With 4 bases removed from V and 6 bases from J, the gap between germline ends came to 12 bases. CDR3 length equals 13 residues. For the CDR3, the DNA is TGTGCCAGCAGTTCCCCCCGGACGTCTGAAGCTTTCTTT. Amino acids: CASSSPRTSEAFF.

This clonotype was detected ten times or more. The chain uses TRBV28 and TRBJ1-5; TRBD1 matches at 11 bases. After removal of 4 bases from V and 1 base from J, the junction contained 6 bases not matched to a gene. The CDR3 is 17 amino acids. Germline V gene lookup returns CDR1 MDHEN and CDR2 SYDVKM. Written as DNA, the CDR3 is TGTGCCAGCAGTTCGGACAGGGGGCCGGGCAGCAATCAGCCCCAGCATTTT. This sequence encodes CASSSDRGPGSNQPQHF.

This clonotype was recorded many times. V gene TRBV28 combines with J gene TRBJ2-1, with D perhaps matching TRBD1 or TRBD2 (5 bases each). Germline V lookup: CDR1 MDHEN, CDR2 SYDVKM. This CDR3 region has 14 residues. Trimming removed 6 bases at V and 7 bases at J, with 16 bases between. CDR3 sequence reads: CASRYPSGLNEQFF. DNA for the CDR3: TGTGCCAGCAGATACCCGTCGGGGCTGAATGAGCAGTTCTTC.

This clonotype was seen many times. Written as DNA, the CDR3 is TGCAGTGCCAGGAGACCCGGCACTAAGAACACTGAAGCTTTCTTT. It encodes CSARRPGTKNTEAFF. This chain links TRBV20-1 with TRBJ1-1, with D unclear. Germline CDR1 DFQATT, CDR2 SNEGSKA (reference sequence). This CDR3 region has 15 residues. Trimming took 6 bases from V and 1 from J, leaving 18 bases between them.

This clonotype was recorded many times. The chain carries TRBV27 and TRBJ2-2, with 7 nucleotides matching TRBD1. CDR3 size: 13 residues. Germline trimming cut 10 bases from V and 0 bases from J; bases unmatched to any gene: 2. The germline gives CDR1 MNHEY, CDR2 SMNVEV (reference sequence). The CDR3 sequence: CATGTANTGELFF. The CDR3 DNA sequence: TGTGCCACTGGGACAGCGAACACCGGGGAGCTGTTTTTT.